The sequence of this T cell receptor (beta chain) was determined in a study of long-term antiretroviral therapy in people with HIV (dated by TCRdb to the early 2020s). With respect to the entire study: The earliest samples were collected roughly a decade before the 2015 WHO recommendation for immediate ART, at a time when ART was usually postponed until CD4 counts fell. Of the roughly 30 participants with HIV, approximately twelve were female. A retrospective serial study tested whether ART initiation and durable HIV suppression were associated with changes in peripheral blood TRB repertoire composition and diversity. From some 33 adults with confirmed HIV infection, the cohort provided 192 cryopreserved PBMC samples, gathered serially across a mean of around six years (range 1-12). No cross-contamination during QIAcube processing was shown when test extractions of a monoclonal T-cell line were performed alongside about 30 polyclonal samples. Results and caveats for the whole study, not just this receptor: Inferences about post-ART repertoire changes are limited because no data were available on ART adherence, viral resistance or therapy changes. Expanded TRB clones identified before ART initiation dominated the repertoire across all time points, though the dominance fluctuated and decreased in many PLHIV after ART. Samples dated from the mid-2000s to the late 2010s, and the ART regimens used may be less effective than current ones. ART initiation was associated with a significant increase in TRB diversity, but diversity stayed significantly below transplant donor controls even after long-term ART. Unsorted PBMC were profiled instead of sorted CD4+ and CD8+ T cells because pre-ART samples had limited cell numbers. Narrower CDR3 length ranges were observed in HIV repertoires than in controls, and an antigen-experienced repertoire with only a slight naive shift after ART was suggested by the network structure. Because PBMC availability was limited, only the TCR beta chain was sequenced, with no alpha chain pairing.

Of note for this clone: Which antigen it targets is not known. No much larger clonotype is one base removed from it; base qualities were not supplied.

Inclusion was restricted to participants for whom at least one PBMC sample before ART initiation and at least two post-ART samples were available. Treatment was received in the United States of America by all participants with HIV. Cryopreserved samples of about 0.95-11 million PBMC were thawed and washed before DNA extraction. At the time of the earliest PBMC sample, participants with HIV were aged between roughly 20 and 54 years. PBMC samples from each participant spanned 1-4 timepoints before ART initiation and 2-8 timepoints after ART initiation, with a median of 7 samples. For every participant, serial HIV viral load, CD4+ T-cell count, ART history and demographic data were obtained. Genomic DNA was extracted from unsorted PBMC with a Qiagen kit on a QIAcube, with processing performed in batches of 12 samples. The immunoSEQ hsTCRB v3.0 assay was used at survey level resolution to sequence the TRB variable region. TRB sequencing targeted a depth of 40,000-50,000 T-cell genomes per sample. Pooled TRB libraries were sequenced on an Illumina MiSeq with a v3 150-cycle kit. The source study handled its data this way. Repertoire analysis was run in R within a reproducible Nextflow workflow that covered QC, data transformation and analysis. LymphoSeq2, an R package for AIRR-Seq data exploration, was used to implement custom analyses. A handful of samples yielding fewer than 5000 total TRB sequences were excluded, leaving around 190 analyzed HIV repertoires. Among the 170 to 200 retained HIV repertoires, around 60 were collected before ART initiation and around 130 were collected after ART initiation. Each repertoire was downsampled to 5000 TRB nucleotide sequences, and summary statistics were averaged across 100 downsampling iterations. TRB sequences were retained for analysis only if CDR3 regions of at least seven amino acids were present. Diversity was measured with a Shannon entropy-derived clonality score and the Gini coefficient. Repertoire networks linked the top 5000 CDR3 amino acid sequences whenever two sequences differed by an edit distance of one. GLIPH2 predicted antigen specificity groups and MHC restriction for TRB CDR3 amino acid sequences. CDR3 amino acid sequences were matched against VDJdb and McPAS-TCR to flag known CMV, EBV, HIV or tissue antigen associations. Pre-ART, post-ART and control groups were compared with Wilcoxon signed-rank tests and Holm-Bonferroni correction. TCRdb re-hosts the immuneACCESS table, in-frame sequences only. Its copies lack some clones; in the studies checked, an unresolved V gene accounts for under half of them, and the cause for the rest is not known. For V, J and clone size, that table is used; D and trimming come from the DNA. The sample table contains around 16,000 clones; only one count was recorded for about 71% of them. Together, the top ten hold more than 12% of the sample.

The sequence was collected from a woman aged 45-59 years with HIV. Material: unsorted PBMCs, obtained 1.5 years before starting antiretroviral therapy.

The encoded CDR3 is CASSPGQGPFYGYTF. The DNA sequence is TGTGCCAGCAGTCCGGGACAGGGGCCTTTCTATGGCTACACCTTC. The sequence is built from TRBV5-4 and TRBJ1-2; the junction holds 10 bases that match TRBD1. CDR1 and CDR2 are read off the germline V gene (reference sequence) as SGHNT and YYREEE. The germline V and J ends show losses of 5 bases and 4 bases respectively, and no gene match explains 8 bases of the junction. Counted from cysteine to phenylalanine, this CDR3 has 15 amino acids. Only the CDR3 portion is preserved as DNA: 45 bases, with reading frame beginning at the first base.